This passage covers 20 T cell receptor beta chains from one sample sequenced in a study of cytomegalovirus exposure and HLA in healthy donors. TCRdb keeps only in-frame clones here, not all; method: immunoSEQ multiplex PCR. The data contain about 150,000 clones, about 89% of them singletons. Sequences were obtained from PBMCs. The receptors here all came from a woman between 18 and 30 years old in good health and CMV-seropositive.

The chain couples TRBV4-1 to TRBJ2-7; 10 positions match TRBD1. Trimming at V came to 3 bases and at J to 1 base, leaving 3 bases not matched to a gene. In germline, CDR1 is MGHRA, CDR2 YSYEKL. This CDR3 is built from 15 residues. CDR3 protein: CASSQGQGHSYEQYF. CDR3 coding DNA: TGCGCCAGCAGCCAGGGACAGGGGCATTCCTACGAGCAGTACTTC.

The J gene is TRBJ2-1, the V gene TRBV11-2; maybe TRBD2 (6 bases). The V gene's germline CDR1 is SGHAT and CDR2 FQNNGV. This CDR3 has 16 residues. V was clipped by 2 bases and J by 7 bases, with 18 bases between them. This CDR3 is CASSLLWRGAQNEQFF. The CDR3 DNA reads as TGTGCCAGCAGCTTATTGTGGAGGGGCGCTCAGAATGAGCAGTTCTTC.

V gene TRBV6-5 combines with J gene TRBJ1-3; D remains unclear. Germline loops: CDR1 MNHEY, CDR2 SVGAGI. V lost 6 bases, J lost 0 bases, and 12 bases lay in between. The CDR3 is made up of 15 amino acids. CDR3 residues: CASSPGSSSGNTIYF. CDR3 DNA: TGTGCCAGCAGCCCAGGATCCAGCTCTGGAAACACCATATATTTT.

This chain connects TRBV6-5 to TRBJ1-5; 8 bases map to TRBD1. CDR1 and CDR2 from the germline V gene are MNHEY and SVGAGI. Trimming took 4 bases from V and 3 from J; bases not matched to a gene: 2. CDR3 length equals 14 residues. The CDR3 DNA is TGTGCCAGCAGTTTACAGGGGGACAATCAGCCCCAGCATTTT. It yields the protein CASSLQGDNQPQHF.

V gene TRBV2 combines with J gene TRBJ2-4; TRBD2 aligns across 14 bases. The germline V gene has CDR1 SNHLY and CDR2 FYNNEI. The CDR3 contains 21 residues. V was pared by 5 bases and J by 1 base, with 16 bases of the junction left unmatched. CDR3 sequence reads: CASSSPLPGLAGEGAKNIQYF. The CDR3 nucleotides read TGTGCCAGCAGTTCGCCCCTGCCGGGACTAGCGGGAGAGGGGGCCAAAAACATTCAGTACTTC. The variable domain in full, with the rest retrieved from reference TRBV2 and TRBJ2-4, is EPEVTQTPSHQVTQMGQEVILRCVPISNHLYFYWYRQILGQKVEFLVSFYNNEISEKSEIFDDQFSVERPDGSNFTLKIRSTKLEDSAMYFCASSSPLPGLAGEGAKNIQYFGAGTRLSVL.

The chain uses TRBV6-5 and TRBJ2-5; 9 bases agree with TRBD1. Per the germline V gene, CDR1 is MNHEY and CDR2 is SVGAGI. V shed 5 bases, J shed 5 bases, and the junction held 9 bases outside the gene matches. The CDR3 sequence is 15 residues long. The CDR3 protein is CASSPFTGGRETQYF. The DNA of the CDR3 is TGTGCCAGCAGTCCATTCACAGGGGGCCGGGAGACCCAGTACTTC.

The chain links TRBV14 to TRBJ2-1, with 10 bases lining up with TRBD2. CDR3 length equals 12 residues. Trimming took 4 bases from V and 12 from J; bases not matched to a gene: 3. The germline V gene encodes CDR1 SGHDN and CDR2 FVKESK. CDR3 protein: CASSLLAGLQFF. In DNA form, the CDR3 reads TGTGCCAGCAGCCTACTAGCGGGACTGCAGTTCTTC.

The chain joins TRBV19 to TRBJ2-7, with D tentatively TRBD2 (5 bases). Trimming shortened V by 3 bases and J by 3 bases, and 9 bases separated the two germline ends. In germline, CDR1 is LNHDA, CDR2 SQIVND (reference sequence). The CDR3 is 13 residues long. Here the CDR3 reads CASSIDRDYEQYF. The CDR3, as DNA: TGTGCCAGTAGTATCGATCGGGACTACGAGCAGTACTTC.

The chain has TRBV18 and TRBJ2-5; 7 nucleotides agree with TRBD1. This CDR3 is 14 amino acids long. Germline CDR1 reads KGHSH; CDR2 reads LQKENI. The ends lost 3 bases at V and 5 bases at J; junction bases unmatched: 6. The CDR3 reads CASSPQQGSETQYF. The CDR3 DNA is TGTGCCAGCTCACCGCAACAGGGGTCGGAGACCCAGTACTTC.

The CDR3 DNA sequence: TGTGCCAGCAGCTCTCGACTAGCGGGCGGCAATGAGCAGTTCTTC. This translates into CASSSRLAGGNEQFF. The chain joins TRBV11-2 to TRBJ2-1; 10 nucleotides line up with TRBD2. The CDR3 runs 15 residues. Germline V lookup: CDR1 SGHAT, CDR2 FQNNGV. Trimming took 4 bases from V and 6 from J; bases not matched to a gene: 6. The whole variable domain, filled in from reference TRBV11-2 and TRBJ2-1, reads EAGVAQSPRYKIIEKRQSVAFWCNPISGHATLYWYQQILGQGPKLLIQFQNNGVVDDSQLPKDRFSAERLKGVDSTLKIQPAKLEDSAVYLCASSSRLAGGNEQFFGPGTRLTVL.

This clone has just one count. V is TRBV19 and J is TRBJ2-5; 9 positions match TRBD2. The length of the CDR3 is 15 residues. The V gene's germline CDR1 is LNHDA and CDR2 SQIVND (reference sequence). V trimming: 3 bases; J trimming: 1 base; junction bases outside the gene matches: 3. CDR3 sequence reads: CASSMILAGQETQYF. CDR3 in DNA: TGTGCCAGTAGTATGATACTAGCGGGCCAAGAGACCCAGTACTTC.

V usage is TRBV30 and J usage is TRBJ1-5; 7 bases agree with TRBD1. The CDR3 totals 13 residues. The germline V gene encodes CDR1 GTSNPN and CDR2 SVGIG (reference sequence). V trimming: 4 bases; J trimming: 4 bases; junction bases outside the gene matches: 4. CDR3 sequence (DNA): TGTGCCTGGAATCGACAGGGAAATCAGCCCCAGCATTTT. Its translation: CAWNRQGNQPQHF.

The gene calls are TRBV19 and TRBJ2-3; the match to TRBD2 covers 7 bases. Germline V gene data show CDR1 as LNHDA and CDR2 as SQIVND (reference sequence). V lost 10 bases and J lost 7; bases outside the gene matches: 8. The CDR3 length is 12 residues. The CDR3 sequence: CATGERGHTQYF. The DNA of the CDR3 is TGTGCCACGGGGGAGCGGGGCCATACGCAGTATTTT.

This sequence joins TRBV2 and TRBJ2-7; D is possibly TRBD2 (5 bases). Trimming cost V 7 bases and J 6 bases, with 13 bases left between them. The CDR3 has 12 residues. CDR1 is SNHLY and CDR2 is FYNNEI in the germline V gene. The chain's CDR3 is CASNKGTSEQYF. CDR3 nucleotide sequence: TGTGCCAGCAATAAGGGAACTAGCGAGCAGTACTTC.

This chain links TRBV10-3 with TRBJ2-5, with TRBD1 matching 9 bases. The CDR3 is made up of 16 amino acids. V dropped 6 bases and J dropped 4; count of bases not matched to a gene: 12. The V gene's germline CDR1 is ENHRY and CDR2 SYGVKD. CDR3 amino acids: CAISLSTPDRGETQYF. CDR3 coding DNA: TGTGCCATCAGCCTCTCTACACCGGACAGGGGAGAGACCCAGTACTTC.

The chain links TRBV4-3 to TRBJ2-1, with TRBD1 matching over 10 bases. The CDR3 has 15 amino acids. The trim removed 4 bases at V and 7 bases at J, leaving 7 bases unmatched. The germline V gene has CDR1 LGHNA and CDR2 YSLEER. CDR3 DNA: TGCGCCAGCAGCCCCGGACAGGGGGGAGTGAATGAGCAGTTCTTC. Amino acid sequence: CASSPGQGGVNEQFF.

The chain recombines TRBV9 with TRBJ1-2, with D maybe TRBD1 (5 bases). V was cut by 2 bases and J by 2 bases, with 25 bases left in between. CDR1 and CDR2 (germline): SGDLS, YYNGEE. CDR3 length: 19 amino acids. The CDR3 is CASSVENLGWGAGNYGYTF. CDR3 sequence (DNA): TGTGCCAGCAGCGTGGAGAACCTGGGGTGGGGCGCGGGGAACTATGGCTACACCTTC.

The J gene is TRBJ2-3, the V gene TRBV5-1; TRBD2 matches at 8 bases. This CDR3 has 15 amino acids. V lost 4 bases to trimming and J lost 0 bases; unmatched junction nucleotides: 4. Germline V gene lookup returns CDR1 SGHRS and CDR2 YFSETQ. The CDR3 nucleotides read TGCGCCAGCAGCCGAGAGCGGGAGAGCACAGATACGCAGTATTTT. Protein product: CASSRERESTDTQYF.

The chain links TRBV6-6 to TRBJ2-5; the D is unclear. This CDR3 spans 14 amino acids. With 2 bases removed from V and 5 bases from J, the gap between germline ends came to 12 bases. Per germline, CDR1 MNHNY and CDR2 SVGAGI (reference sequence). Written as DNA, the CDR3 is TGTGCCAGCAGTTACAGCGCAGTTTACGAGACCCAGTACTTC. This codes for CASSYSAVYETQYF.

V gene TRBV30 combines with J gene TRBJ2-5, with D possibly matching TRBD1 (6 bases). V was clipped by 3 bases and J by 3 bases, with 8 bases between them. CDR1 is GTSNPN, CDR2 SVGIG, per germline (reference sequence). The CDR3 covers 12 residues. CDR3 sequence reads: CAWSRGEETQYF. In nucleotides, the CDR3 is TGTGCCTGGAGCAGGGGAGAAGAGACCCAGTACTTC.